The 19 T cell receptor beta chains below come from one sample, sequenced in a study of CD8 T cells in Susac syndrome. It was with random hexamers that roughly 0.5 to 1 ug RNA was reverse transcribed. TCRdb processed the immunoSEQ multiplex PCR reads anew with MiXCR; each CDR3 protein has one entry. The sample contains approximately 120,000 distinct CDR3 sequences, about 96% of which appear only once. Sequencing used CD4+ T cells from PBMCs. The source is a human donor in good health.

The V gene is TRBV20-1, the J gene TRBJ2-1; TRBD1 agrees at 9 bases. The germline V gene has CDR1 DFQATT and CDR2 SNEGSKA (reference sequence). V was clipped by 3 bases and J by 2 bases; unmatched bases: 11. This CDR3 region has 17 residues. CDR3 bases: TGCAGTGCTAGGGAGTTAGCCGGGACAGGGACCTACAATGAGCAGTTCTTC. It encodes CSARELAGTGTYNEQFF.

The V call is TRBV5-1, the J call TRBJ2-1; TRBD2 might be the D (6 bases). The CDR3 loop spans 17 amino acids. V was cut by 0 bases and J by 8 bases, with 21 bases left in between. Germline loops: CDR1 SGHRS, CDR2 YFSETQ. CDR3 amino acids: CASSLDQRRGGRDEQFF. The CDR3 coding sequence is TGCGCCAGCAGCTTGGACCAGCGGCGGGGCGGTAGGGATGAGCAGTTCTTC.

This clonotype was detected a few times. The chain employs TRBV7-9 and TRBJ1-1, with D unresolved. Deletions cut 8 bases from V and 1 base from J, with 5 bases between. The CDR3 has 11 residues. Germline V gene data show CDR1 as SEHNR and CDR2 as FQNEAQ (reference sequence). For the CDR3, the DNA is TGTGCCAGCGGTGAGAACACTGAAGCTTTCTTT. Translated, it gives CASGENTEAFF.

The rearrangement joins TRBV29-1 to TRBJ2-7; D not resolved. With 4 bases removed from V and 0 bases from J, the gap between germline ends came to 10 bases. Per the germline V gene, CDR1 is SQVTM and CDR2 is ANQGSEA. The CDR3 has 13 amino acids. The CDR3 sequence is CSVGWPSSYEQYF. The CDR3 bases are TGCAGCGTTGGTTGGCCCAGCTCCTACGAGCAGTACTTC.

The chain carries TRBV4-2 and TRBJ2-5, with 8 bases matching TRBD2. Losses at the gene ends were 5 bases for V and 4 bases for J; bases not matched to a gene: 9. Per the germline V gene, CDR1 is LGHNA and CDR2 is YNFKEQ. The CDR3 contains 15 residues. CDR3 coding DNA: TGTGCCAGCAGCGTCAAAAGCGGGAGCCGAGAGACCCAGTACTTC. It encodes CASSVKSGSRETQYF.

This clonotype was picked up one time. The chain uses TRBV5-1 and TRBJ1-2; 7 bases agree with TRBD1. This CDR3 has 14 residues. Germline V gives CDR1 SGHRS, CDR2 YFSETQ. With V trimmed by 4 bases and J by 4 bases, 7 bases remained unmatched. The DNA of the CDR3 is TGCGCCAGCAGCGCCGGGGACAGTGGCTATGGCTACACCTTC. Protein: CASSAGDSGYGYTF.

The chain has TRBV3-1 and TRBJ1-1; D not resolved. CDR3 length: 17 residues. Germline V gives CDR1 LGHDT, CDR2 YNNKEL (reference sequence). V was pared by 1 base and J by 0 bases, with 15 bases between. The CDR3 nucleotides read TGTGCCAGCAGCCAAGTCTTTGCCGGGCCCTTGAACACTGAAGCTTTCTTT. Protein sequence: CASSQVFAGPLNTEAFF.

The V call is TRBV5-6, the J call TRBJ2-3; D is ambiguous. Germline V gene lookup returns CDR1 SGHDT and CDR2 YYEEEE. Trimming shortened V by 3 bases and J by 2 bases, and 7 bases separated the two germline ends. CDR3 length equals 13 residues. CDR3 residues: CASSSTVTDTQYF. The CDR3 DNA follows: TGTGCCAGCAGCTCCACCGTCACAGATACGCAGTATTTT.

The CDR3 sequence: CASSLTGGLAEKYEQYF. The CDR3 region has the DNA TGCGCCAGCAGCCTAACCGGGGGGCTAGCGGAAAAATACGAGCAGTACTTC. This chain connects TRBV5-1 to TRBJ2-7, with a weak D call TRBD2 (7 bases). V was shortened by 4 bases and J by 4 bases, with 24 bases between the two germline ends. In germline, CDR1 is SGHRS, CDR2 YFSETQ. CDR3 length: 17 residues.

The chain carries TRBV10-2 and TRBJ2-3; 10 bases are shared with TRBD2. Germline CDR1 and CDR2: WSHSY and SAAADI. CDR3 length: 14 amino acids. V dropped 7 bases and J dropped 6; count of bases not matched to a gene: 7. Here the CDR3 DNA reads TGCGCCAGCACGGCTAGCGGGGGAACTGATACGCAGTATTTT. This translates into CASTASGGTDTQYF.

The chain carries TRBV3-1 and TRBJ1-5; TRBD1 might be the D (5 bases). The germline V gene encodes CDR1 LGHDT and CDR2 YNNKEL (reference sequence). This CDR3 contains 17 residues. Trimming took off 2 bases at V and 5 bases at J, with 19 bases between the two ends. The CDR3 region has the DNA TGTGCCAGCAGCCAATCCTTACGCGGGGGAGTCGATCAGCCCCAGCATTTT. Encoded protein: CASSQSLRGGVDQPQHF. Combining the CDR3 with reference TRBV3-1 and TRBJ1-5 gives the whole variable domain DTAVSQTPKYLVTQMGNDKSIKCEQNLGHDTMYWYKQDSKKFLKIMFSYNNKELIINETVPNRFSPKSPDKAHLNLHINSLELGDSAVYFCASSQSLRGGVDQPQHFGDGTRLSIL.

This chain joins TRBV6-2 or TRBV6-3 and TRBJ2-7; D is undetermined. Trimming took off 2 bases at V and 1 base at J, with 12 bases between the two ends. The CDR3 extends over 15 amino acids. The germline gives CDR1 MNHEY, CDR2 SVGEGT. CDR3 sequence reads: CASSYPQQGSYEQYF. The CDR3 DNA sequence: TGTGCCAGCAGTTACCCCCAGCAAGGTTCCTACGAGCAGTACTTC.

This sequence joins TRBV5-1 and TRBJ2-2, with unresolved D. CDR1 and CDR2 from the germline V gene are SGHRS and YFSETQ. There are 14 residues in the CDR3. V gave up 1 base and J gave up 4 bases, with 8 bases separating them. The CDR3 nucleotides are TGCGCCAGCAGCTTGAGCCAAGGCACCGGGGAGCTGTTTTTT. Translated: CASSLSQGTGELFF. Based on the CDR3 plus reference TRBV5-1 and TRBJ2-2, the full variable domain is KAGVTQTPRYLIKTRGQQVTLSCSPISGHRSVSWYQQTPGQGLQFLFEYFSETQRNKGNFPGRFSGRQFSNSRSEMNVSTLELGDSALYLCASSLSQGTGELFFGEGSRLTVL.

The CDR3 sequence: CASRASGSSYNEQFF. Written as DNA, the CDR3 is TGTGCCAGCAGGGCAAGCGGGAGCTCCTACAATGAGCAGTTCTTC. This chain uses TRBV3-1 with TRBJ2-1; 8 bases are shared with TRBD2. The V and J ends lost 6 bases and 0 bases, in that order; junction bases with no gene match: 4. The CDR3 sequence is 15 residues long. The germline gives CDR1 LGHDT, CDR2 YNNKEL (reference sequence).

This clonotype was observed once. The chain recombines TRBV29-1 with TRBJ2-7; maybe TRBD2 (5 bases). This CDR3 spans 13 amino acids. Trimming left V 7 bases short and J 6 bases short, with 19 bases between. Germline-derived CDR1 and CDR2 are SQVTM and ANQGSEA. CDR3 region: CSGGEGSRAEQYF. For the CDR3, the DNA is TGCAGCGGGGGAGAGGGTAGCCGGGCCGAGCAGTACTTC.

V is TRBV5-1 and J is TRBJ2-1; TRBD1 matches at 7 bases. There are 12 residues in the CDR3. Germline V gene data show CDR1 as SGHRS and CDR2 as YFSETQ. V lost 4 bases and J lost 9; bases outside the gene matches: 4. The CDR3 spells CASSPGQVEQFF. CDR3 DNA: TGCGCCAGCAGCCCAGGACAGGTTGAGCAGTTCTTC.

The chain has TRBV6-1 and TRBJ2-1, with D tentatively TRBD2 (6 bases). With 8 bases removed from V and 6 bases from J, the gap between germline ends came to 14 bases. Germline CDR1 reads MNHNS; CDR2 reads SASEGT. The CDR3 sequence is 13 residues long. CDR3 sequence reads: CASFIGSVNEQFF. The CDR3 DNA is TGTGCCAGCTTTATCGGGAGCGTCAATGAGCAGTTCTTC.

V gene TRBV2 combines with J gene TRBJ1-1; 8 bases align to TRBD1. Germline lookup yields CDR1 SNHLY and CDR2 FYNNEI. The V segment lost 8 bases and the J segment 4 bases; nucleotides outside the gene matches: 9. CDR3 length: 14 amino acids. CDR3: CASGKDRDGTEAFF. In DNA form, the CDR3 reads TGTGCCAGCGGAAAGGACAGGGACGGCACTGAAGCTTTCTTT.

This chain joins TRBV18 and TRBJ1-1; D is possibly TRBD1 (5 bases). The CDR3 covers 11 residues. The V end was cut by 6 bases, the J end by 5 bases, with 7 bases between. Germline loops: CDR1 KGHSH, CDR2 LQKENI. CDR3 sequence (DNA): TGTGCCAGCTCCAGACAGACTGAAGCTTTCTTT. Protein: CASSRQTEAFF.